The 3 T cell receptor beta chains in this list originate from one sample, sequenced in a study of identical twins. TCRdb re-called the 5' RACE reads through MiXCR, storing one row per CDR3 protein. Among 500,000 or so distinct CDR3 sequences listed, 14% were seen once. This same sample was also taken into another study, of yellow fever vaccine responses in identical twins.

What was sequenced was CD4+ T cells sorted from blood. These receptors all come from a woman under 30 in good health.

The sample holds a few counts of this clonotype. The chain is built from TRBV2 and TRBJ2-2; TRBD1 is a possible D gene (5 bases). Germline CDR1 reads SNHLY; CDR2 reads FYNNEI. The CDR3 loop spans 15 amino acids. With 1 base removed from V and 4 bases from J, the gap between germline ends came to 10 bases. CDR3 sequence: CASSEGGRSTGELFF. The DNA of the CDR3 is TGTGCCAGCAGTGAAGGGGGCCGGAGCACCGGGGAGCTGTTTTTT.

The V and J genes are TRBV5-1 and TRBJ1-4, with 8 positions matching TRBD1. Germline V gene sequence: CDR1 SGHRS, CDR2 YFSETQ. V lost 0 bases and J lost 7; bases outside the gene matches: 8. The CDR3 totals 16 residues. The CDR3 loop is CASSLGRTGRGEKLFF. CDR3 nucleotides: TGCGCCAGCAGCTTGGGACGGACAGGGAGGGGTGAAAAACTGTTTTTT.

This clonotype was counted a few times. J is TRBJ2-7 and V is TRBV5-4; D is perhaps TRBD2 (6 bases). V lost 0 bases, J lost 1 base, and 17 bases lay in between. The CDR3 length is 17 residues. Germline loops: CDR1 SGHNT, CDR2 YYREEE (reference sequence). This CDR3 reads CASSLGTTSGLSYEQYF. The CDR3, as DNA: TGTGCCAGCAGCTTGGGGACGACCTCGGGACTTTCCTACGAGCAGTACTTC.